The 3 T cell receptor beta chains below come from one sample, sequenced in a study of vaccination and CD4 T cells after COVID-19. Antigen specificity for these receptors is unknown. Treatment indicated: roughly ten-day PBMC culture with coronavirus spike peptide pools or control peptides (ViraFEST assay). Samples of CD4+ T cells were obtained from the unexposed donor before the COVID-19 pandemic (2011-2018). An Oncomine TCR Beta short-read assay was used to sequence the DNA from cultured CD4+ T cells. One entry per CDR3 protein results from TCRdb running MiXCR on the PCR reads. The sample consists of about 7,600 distinct CDR3 sequences, 50% of them appearing once. The sample consisted of CD4+ T cells from blood, cultured in vitro. These receptors all stem from a human donor in good health.

The chain links TRBV7-2 to TRBJ2-7; D may be TRBD2 (6 bases). The CDR3 spans 14 residues. Trimming took off 1 base at V and 2 bases at J, with 9 bases between the two ends. Germline V CDR1 and CDR2: SGHTA, FQGNSA. The CDR3 DNA follows: TGTGCCAGCAGCTTAGGTTGGGGGGCCTACGAGCAGTACTTC. Protein: CASSLGWGAYEQYF.

The chain carries TRBV19 and TRBJ2-1; 12 positions agree with TRBD2. Germline CDR1 LNHDA, CDR2 SQIVND (reference sequence). V shed 6 bases, J shed 12 bases, and the junction held 15 bases outside the gene matches. This CDR3 has 16 residues. CDR3 residues: CASSPRRTSGATGQFF. DNA for the CDR3: TGTGCCAGTAGCCCCCGTCGGACTAGCGGGGCCACCGGGCAGTTCTTC.

The chain has TRBV15 and TRBJ2-7; the match to TRBD1 covers 7 bases. Unmatched junction bases numbered 5, after V lost 3 bases and J lost 6 bases. The CDR3 consists of 13 residues. The germline gives CDR1 LNHNV, CDR2 YYDKDF (reference sequence). This chain's CDR3 is CATSRLTGTEQYF. In DNA, the CDR3 is TGTGCCACCAGCAGGTTGACAGGGACCGAGCAGTACTTC. The full variable domain, with the rest looked up from reference TRBV15 and TRBJ2-7, is DAMVIQNPRYQVTQFGKPVTLSCSQTLNHNVMYWYQQKSSQAPKLLFHYYDKDFNNEADTPDNFQSRRPNTSFCFLDIRSPGLGDTAMYLCATSRLTGTEQYFGPGTRLTVT.